This note documents a single T cell receptor (beta chain) sequence. These data are taken from a study of blood T cells in healthy people across ages. Donors gave about 9.3 milliliters of peripheral blood apiece. A J-beta primer mix and a sample-barcoded 5' primer were used in a second PCR of roughly 6 to 12 cycles. TCRdb fed the 5' RACE reads into MiXCR, producing one record per CDR3 protein. The sample includes 800,000 or so distinct CDR3 sequences, around 62% seen only once; the top ten take approximately 30%. The TCR comes from a man aged 25 to 45 in good health. Sequencing was carried out using blood.

CDR3 protein: CASSLLNGETRYF. The CDR3 DNA is TGTGCCAGCAGCTTATTGAACGGGGAGACCCGGTACTTC. This sequence joins TRBV7-2 and TRBJ2-7; TRBD2 might be the D (5 bases). The CDR3 runs 13 residues. Trimming took 2 bases from V and 12 from J, leaving 17 bases between them. CDR1 is SGHTA and CDR2 is FQGNSA in the germline V gene.